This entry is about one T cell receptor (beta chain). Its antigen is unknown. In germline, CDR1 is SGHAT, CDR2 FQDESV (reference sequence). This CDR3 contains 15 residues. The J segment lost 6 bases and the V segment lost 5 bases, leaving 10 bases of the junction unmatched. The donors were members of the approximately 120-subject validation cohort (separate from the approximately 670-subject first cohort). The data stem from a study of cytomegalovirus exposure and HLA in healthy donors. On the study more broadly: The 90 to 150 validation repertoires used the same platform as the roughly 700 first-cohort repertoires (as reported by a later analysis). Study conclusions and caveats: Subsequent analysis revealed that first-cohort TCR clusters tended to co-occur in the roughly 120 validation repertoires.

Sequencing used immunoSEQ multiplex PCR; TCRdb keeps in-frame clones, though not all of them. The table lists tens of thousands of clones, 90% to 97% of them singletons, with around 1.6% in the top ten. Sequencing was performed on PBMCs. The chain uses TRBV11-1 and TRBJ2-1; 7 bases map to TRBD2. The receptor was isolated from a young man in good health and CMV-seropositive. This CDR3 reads CASSPNLRTSNEQFF. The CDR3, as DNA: TGTGCCAGCAGCCCGAACCTCCGGACTAGCAATGAGCAGTTCTTC.